This entry features one TCR beta chain sequence. Its specificity is unknown. This entry comes from a study of STAT5B mutations in CD4+ large granular lymphocyte leukemia. Study-wide findings and caveats: Top patient clones used TRBV06 genes more often: 8/27 versus 2/35 in controls.

The repertoire was sequenced with immunoSEQ multiplex PCR; TCRdb's copy has only in-frame clones and lacks some. The profile shows 35,000 or so clones, roughly nine tenths of them singletons. The V end lost 3 bases, the J end lost 5 bases, and 11 bases lay between the germline ends. Germline V gene data show CDR1 as SEHNR and CDR2 as FQNEAQ (reference sequence). This CDR3 comprises 14 residues. What was sequenced was CD4+ T cells from blood buffy coats. The receptor's source is a human donor in good health. The chain joins TRBV7-9 to TRBJ1-3; D is uncertain. The CDR3 sequence is CASSLVEVRNTIYF. The CDR3, as DNA: TGTGCCAGCAGCTTGGTGGAGGTCCGAAACACCATATATTTT.